This T cell receptor beta chain is drawn from a study of beta chain features in type 1 diabetes. Trimming pared 7 bases from V and 0 bases from J, leaving 13 bases between. CDR1 and CDR2 (germline): MNHEY, SVGAGI. The CDR3 loop spans 14 amino acids. Investigators reverse transcribed all isolated RNA, so they sequenced expressed TCRB transcripts. Clones were sequenced by immunoSEQ multiplex PCR, and TCRdb holds only the in-frame ones, with some missing. The table includes roughly 240,000 clones, about 14% detected once. This clonotype was sampled from a woman aged 40 to 50 in good health. The sequenced sample was naive CD4+ T cells from blood. This chain links TRBV6-5 with TRBJ2-7, with a tentative D call TRBD2 (6 bases). CDR3 in DNA: TGTGCCAGCACGGGACTTCTAGACTCCTACGAGCAGTACTTC. It yields the protein CASTGLLDSYEQYF.